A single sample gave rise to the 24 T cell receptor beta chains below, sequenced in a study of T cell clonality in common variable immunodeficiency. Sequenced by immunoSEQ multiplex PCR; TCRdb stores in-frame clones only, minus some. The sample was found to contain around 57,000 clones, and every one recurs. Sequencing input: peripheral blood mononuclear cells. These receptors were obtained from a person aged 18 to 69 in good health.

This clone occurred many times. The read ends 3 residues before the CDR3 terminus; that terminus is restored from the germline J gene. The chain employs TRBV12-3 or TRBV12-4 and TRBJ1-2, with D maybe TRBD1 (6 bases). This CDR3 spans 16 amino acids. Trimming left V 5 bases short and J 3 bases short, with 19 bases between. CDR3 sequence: CASSPRRGTTYYGYTF. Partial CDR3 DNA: TGTGCCAGCAGTCCCCGGAGGGGGACTACCTACTATGGC.

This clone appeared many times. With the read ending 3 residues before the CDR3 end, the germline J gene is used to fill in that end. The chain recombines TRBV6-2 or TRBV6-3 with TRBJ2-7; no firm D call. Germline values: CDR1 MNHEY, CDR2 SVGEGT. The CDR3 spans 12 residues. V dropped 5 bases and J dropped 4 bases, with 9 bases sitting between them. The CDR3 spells CASSRTVYEQYF. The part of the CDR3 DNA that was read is TGTGCCAGCAGTCGCACAGTATACGAG.

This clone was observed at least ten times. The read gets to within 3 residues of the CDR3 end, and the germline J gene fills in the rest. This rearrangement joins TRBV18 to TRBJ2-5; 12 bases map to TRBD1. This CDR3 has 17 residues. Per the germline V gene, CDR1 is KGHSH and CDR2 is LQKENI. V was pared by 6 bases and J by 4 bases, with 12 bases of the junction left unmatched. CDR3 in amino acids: CASSNNRVGQGAETQYF. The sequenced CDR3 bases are TGTGCCAGCTCCAACAACCGTGTGGGACAGGGGGCAGAGACC.

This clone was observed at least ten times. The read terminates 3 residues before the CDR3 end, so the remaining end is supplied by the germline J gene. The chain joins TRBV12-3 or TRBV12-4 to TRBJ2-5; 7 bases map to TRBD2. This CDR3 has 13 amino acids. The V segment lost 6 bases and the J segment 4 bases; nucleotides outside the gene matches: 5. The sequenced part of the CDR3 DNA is TGTGCCAGCAGGGCCCCGGGGGGAGAGACC. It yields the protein CASRAPGGET. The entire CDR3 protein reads CASRAPGGETQYF.

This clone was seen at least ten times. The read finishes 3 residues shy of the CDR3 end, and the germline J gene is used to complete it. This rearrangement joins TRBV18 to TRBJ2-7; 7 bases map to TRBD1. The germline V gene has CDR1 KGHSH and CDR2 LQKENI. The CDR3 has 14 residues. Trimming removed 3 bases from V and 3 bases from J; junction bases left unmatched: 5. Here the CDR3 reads CASSPTGSYYEQYF. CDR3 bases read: TGTGCCAGCTCACCGACAGGGTCCTACTACGAG.

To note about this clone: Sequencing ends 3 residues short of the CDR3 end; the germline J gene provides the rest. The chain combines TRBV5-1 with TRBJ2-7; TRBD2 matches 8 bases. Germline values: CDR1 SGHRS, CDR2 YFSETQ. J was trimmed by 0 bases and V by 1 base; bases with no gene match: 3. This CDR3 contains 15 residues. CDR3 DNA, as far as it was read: TGCGCCAGCAGCTTGATACTAGCGGACTCCTACGAG. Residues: CASSLILADSYE. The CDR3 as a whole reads CASSLILADSYEQYF.

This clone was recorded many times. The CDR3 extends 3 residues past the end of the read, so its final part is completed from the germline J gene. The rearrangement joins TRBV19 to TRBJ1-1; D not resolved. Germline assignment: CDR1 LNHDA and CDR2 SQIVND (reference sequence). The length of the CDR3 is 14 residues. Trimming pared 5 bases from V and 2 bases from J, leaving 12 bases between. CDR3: CASSRGLPNTEAFF. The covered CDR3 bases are TGTGCCAGTAGTCGCGGATTACCTAACACTGAA.

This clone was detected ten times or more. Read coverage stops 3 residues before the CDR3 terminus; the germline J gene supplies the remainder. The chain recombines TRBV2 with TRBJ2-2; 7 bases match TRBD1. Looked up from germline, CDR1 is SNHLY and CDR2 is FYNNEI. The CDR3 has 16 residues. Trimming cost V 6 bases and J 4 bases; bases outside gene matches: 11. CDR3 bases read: TGTGCCAGCAGGGCTAGGACAGGTTCAGGCACCGGGGAG. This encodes CASRARTGSGTGE. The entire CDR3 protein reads CASRARTGSGTGELFF.

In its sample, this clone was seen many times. This chain's CDR3 is CASSVGQGTIRYEQYF. CDR3 bases read: TGCGCCAGCAGCGTTGGACAGGGTACTATCCGTTACGAG. The chain links TRBV5-1 to TRBJ2-7; the match to TRBD1 covers 8 bases. The read gets to within 3 residues of the CDR3 end, and the germline J gene fills in the rest. This CDR3 is 16 amino acids long. Per the germline V gene, CDR1 is SGHRS and CDR2 is YFSETQ. V shed 4 bases, J shed 4 bases, and the junction held 13 bases outside the gene matches.

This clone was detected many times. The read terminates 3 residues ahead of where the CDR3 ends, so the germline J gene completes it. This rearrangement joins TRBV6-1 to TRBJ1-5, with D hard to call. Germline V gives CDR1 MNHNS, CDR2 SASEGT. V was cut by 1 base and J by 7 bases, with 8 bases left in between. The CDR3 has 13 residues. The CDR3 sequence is CASSEEGAQPQHF. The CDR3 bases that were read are TGTGCCAGCAGTGAAGAAGGAGCGCAGCCC.

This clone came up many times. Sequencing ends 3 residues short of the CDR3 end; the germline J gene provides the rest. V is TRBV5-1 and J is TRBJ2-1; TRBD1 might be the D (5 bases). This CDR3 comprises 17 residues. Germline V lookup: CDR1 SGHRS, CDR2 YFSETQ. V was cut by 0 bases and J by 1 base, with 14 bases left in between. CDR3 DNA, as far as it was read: TGCGCCAGCAGCTTGGAGATGGTAGACAGATCCTACAATGAG. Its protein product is CASSLEMVDRSYNE. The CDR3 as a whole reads CASSLEMVDRSYNEQFF.

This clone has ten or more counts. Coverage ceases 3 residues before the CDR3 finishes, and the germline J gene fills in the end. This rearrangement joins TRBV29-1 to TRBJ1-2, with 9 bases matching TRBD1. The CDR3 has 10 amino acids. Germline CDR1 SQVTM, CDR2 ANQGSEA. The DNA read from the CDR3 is TGCAGCGTGGGACAGGGAGCC. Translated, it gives CSVGQGA. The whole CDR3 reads CSVGQGAYTF. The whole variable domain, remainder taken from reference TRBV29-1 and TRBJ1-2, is SAVISQKPSRDICQRGTSLTIQCQVDSQVTMMFWYRQQPGQSLTLIATANQGSEATYESGFVIDKFPISRPNLTFSTLTVSNMSPEDSSIYLCSVGQGAYTFGSGTRLTVV.

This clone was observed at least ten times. This CDR3 is CASRQGRQGLGLAFF. The CDR3 bases that were read are TGTGCCAGCAGACAGGGGAGACAAGGGTTAGGTTTA. The chain employs TRBV2 and TRBJ1-1, with TRBD1 matching over 7 bases. The read ends 3 residues before the CDR3 terminus; that terminus is restored from the germline J gene. Germline CDR1 SNHLY, CDR2 FYNNEI. The CDR3 covers 15 residues.

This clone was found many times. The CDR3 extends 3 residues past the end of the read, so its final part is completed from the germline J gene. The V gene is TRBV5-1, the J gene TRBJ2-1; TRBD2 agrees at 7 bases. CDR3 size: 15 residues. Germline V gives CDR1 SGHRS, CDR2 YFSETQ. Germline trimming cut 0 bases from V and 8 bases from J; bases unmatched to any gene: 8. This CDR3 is CASSLVGRGSDEQFF. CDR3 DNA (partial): TGCGCCAGCAGCTTGGTGGGGAGGGGTTCAGATGAG.

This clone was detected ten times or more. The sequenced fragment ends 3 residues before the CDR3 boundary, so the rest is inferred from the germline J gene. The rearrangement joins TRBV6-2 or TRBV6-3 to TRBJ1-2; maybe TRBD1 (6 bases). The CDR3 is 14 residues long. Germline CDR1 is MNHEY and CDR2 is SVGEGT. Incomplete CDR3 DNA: TGTGCCAGCAGGAAACCACAGGGCGTTAGGGGC. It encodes CASRKPQGVRG. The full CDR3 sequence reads CASRKPQGVRGYTF.

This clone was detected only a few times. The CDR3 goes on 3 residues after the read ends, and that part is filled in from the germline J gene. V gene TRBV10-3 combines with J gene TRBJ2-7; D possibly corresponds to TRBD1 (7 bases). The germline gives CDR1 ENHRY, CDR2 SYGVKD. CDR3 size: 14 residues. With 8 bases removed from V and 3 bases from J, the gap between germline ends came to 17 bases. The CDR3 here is CAIGGTADLYEQYF. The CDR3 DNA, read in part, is TGTGCCATCGGGGGGACAGCGGACCTCTACGAG.

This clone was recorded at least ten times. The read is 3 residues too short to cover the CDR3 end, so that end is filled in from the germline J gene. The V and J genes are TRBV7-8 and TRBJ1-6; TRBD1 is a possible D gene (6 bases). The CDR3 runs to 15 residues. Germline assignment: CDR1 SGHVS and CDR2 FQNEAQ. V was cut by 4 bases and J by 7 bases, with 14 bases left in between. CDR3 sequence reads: CASSSTGTENSPLHF. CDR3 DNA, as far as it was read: TGTGCCAGCAGCTCCACAGGGACCGAGAATTCACCC.

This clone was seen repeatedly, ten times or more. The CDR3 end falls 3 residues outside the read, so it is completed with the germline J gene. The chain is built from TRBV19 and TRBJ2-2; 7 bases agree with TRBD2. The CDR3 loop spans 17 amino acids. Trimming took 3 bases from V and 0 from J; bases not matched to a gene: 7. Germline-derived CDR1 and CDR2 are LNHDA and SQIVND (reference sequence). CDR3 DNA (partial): TGTGCCAGTAGTATCTATATGGGACTATCGAACACCGGGGAG. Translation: CASSIYMGLSNTGE. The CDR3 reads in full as CASSIYMGLSNTGELFF.

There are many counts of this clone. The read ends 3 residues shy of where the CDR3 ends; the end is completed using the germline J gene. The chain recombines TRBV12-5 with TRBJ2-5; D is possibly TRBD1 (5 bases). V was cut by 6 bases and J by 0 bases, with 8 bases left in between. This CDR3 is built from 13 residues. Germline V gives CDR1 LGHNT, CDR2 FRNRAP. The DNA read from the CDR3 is TGTGCTAGTGGGGCGACAGACCAAGAGACC. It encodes CASGATDQET. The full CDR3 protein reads CASGATDQETQYF.

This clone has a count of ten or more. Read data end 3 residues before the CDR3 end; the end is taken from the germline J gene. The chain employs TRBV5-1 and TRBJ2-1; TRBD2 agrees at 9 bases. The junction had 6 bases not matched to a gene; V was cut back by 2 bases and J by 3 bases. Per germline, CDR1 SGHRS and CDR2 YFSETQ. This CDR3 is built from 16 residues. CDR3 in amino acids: CASSFSSGRDYNEQFF. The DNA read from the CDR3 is TGCGCCAGCAGCTTCAGTAGCGGGAGAGACTACAATGAG.

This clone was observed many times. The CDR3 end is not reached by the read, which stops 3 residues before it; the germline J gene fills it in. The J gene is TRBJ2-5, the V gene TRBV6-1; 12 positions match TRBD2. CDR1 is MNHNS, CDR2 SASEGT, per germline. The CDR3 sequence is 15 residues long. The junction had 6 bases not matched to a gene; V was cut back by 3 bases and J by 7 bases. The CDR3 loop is CASSDHTSGRTTQYF. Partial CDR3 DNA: TGTGCCAGCAGTGACCACACTAGCGGGAGGACGACC.

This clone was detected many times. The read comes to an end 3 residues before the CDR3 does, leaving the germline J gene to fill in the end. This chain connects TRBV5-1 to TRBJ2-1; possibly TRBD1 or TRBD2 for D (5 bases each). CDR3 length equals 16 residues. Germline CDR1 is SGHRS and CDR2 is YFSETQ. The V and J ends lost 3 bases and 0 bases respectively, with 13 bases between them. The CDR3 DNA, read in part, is TGCGCCAGCAGCTCTTTTTCAGGGAGCTCCTACAATGAG. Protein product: CASSSFSGSSYNE. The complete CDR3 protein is CASSSFSGSSYNEQFF.

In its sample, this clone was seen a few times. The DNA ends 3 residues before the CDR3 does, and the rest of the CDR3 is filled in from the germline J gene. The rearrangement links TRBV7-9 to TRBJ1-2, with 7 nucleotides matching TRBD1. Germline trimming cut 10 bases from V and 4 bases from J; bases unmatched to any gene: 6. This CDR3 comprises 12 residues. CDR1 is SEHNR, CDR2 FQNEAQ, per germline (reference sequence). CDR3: CATRQGFYGYTF. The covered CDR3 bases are TGTGCCACCCGACAGGGTTTCTATGGC.

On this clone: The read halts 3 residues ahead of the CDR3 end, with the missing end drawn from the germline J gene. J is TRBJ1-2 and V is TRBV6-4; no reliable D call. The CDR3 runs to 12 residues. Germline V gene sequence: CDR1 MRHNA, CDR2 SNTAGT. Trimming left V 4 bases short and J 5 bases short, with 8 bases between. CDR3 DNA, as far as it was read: TGTGCCAGCAGTGCAGGCGATTATGGC. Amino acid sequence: CASSAGDYG. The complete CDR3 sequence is CASSAGDYGYTF.